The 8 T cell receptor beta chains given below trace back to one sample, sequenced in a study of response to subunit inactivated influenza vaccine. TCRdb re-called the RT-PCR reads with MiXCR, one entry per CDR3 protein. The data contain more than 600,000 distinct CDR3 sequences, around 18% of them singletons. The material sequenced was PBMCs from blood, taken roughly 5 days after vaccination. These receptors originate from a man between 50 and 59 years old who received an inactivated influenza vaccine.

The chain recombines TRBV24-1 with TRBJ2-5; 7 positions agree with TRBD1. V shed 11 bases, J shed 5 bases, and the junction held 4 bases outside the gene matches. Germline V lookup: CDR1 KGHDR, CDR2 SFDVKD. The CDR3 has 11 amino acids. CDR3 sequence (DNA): TGTGCCATTTCGACAGGGGAGACCCAGTACTTC. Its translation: CAISTGETQYF.

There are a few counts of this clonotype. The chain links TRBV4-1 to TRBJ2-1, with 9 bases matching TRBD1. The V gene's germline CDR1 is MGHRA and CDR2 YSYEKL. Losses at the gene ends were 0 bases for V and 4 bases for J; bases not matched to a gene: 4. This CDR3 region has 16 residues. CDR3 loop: CASSQEGQGSYNEQFF. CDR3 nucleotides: TGCGCCAGCAGCCAAGAGGGACAGGGTAGTTACAATGAGCAGTTCTTC.

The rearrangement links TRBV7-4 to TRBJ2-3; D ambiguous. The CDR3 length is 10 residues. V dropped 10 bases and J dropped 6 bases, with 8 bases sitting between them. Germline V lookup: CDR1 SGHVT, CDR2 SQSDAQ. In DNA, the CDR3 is TGTGCCATGATGGGGGATACGCAGTATTTT. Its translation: CAMMGDTQYF.

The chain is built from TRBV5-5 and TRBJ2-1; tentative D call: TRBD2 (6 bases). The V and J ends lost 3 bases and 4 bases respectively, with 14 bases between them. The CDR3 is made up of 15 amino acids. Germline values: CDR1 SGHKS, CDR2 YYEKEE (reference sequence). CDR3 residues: CASSSSSGKYNEQFF. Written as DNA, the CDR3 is TGTGCCAGCAGCTCCAGTAGCGGAAAGTACAATGAGCAGTTCTTC.

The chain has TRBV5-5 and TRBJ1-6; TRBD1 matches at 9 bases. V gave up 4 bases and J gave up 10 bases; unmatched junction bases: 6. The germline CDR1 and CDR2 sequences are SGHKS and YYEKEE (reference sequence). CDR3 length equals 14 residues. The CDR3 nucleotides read TGTGCCAGCAGCCCGGGACAGGGTCCATCACCCCTCCACTTT. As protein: CASSPGQGPSPLHF. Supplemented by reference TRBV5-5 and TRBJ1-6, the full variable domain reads DAGVTQSPTHLIKTRGQQVTLRCSPISGHKSVSWYQQVLGQGPQFIFQYYEKEERGRGNFPDRFSARQFPNYSSELNVNALLLGDSALYLCASSPGQGPSPLHFGNGTRLTVT.

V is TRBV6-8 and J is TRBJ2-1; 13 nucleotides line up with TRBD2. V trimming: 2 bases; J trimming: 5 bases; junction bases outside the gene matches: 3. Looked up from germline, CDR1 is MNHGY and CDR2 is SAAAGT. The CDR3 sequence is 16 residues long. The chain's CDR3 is CASSYHGTSGDNEQFF. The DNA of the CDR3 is TGTGCCAGCAGTTACCATGGGACTAGCGGGGACAATGAGCAGTTCTTC.

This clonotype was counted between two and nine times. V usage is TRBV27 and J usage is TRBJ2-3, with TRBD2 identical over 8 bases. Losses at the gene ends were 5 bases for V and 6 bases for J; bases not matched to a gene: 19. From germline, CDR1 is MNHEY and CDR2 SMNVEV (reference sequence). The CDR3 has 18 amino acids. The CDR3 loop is CASSPRRISGVVRDTQYF. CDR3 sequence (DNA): TGTGCCAGCAGTCCCCGCCGGATTAGCGGGGTGGTTCGGGATACGCAGTATTTT.

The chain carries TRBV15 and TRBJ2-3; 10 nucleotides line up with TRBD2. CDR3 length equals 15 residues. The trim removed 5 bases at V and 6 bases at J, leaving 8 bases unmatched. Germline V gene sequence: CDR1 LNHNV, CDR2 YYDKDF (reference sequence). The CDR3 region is CATSATSGRADTQYF. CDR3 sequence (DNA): TGTGCCACCAGCGCGACTAGCGGGCGTGCTGATACGCAGTATTTT. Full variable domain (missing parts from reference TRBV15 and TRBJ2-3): DAMVIQNPRYQVTQFGKPVTLSCSQTLNHNVMYWYQQKSSQAPKLLFHYYDKDFNNEADTPDNFQSRRPNTSFCFLDIRSPGLGDTAMYLCATSATSGRADTQYFGPGTRLTVL.